A selection of T cell receptor beta chains follows, all from one sample in a study of cytomegalovirus exposure and HLA in healthy donors. TCRdb keeps only in-frame clones here, not all; method: immunoSEQ multiplex PCR. The profile shows 100,000 to 150,000 clones, under 70% of them singletons. Sample: PBMCs. All receptors come from a man between 18 and 35 years old in good health and CMV-seronegative. The CDR3 runs from the conserved cysteine through the conserved F or W. Fields, in order: clone size, D gene, J gene, V gene, CDR3 protein, CDR3 DNA. D genes are given only for firm matches. For some rows the clone size is stated as once, few or many, or as a class when expanded; others skip it.

. . TRBJ1-1 TRBV7-2 CASSRGGTNTEAFF TGTGCCAGCAGTCGAGGCGGAACAAACACTGAAGCTTTCTTT
. . TRBJ1-2 TRBV29-1 CSVASRLYGYTF TGCAGCGTTGCTTCCAGGCTCTATGGCTACACCTTC
once TRBD1 TRBJ2-1 TRBV5-4 CASSRSGTGTYNEQFF TGTGCCAGCAGCCGGTCGGGGACAGGGACCTACAATGAGCAGTTCTTC
. . TRBJ1-1 TRBV19 CASSKVVGPLNTEAFF TGTGCCAGTAGTAAGGTGGTGGGGCCTTTGAACACTGAAGCTTTCTTT
. . TRBJ2-1 TRBV5-4 CASSPGGLGGNEQFF TGTGCCAGCAGCCCTGGGGGCTTAGGGGGCAATGAGCAGTTCTTC
once . TRBJ2-7 TRBV10-3 CAISESNYEQYF TGTGCCATCAGTGAGTCTAACTACGAGCAGTACTTC
. . TRBJ1-3 TRBV18 CASSPGALGGNTIYF TGTGCCAGCTCACCGGGGGCTTTAGGAGGAAACACCATATATTTT
. TRBD1 TRBJ1-2 TRBV29-1 CSVNQRTGDGYTF TGCAGCGTAAACCAGAGGACAGGGGATGGCTACACCTTC
. TRBD1 TRBJ1-3 TRBV16 CASSPLPPRTGTSSGNTIYF TGTGCCAGCAGCCCGCTACCCCCCCGGACAGGGACCTCCTCTGGAAACACCATATATTTT
. . TRBJ1-5 TRBV28 CASSRAGGEGNQPQHF TGTGCCAGCAGCCGAGCCGGGGGGGAAGGCAATCAGCCCCAGCATTTT
. TRBD1 TRBJ1-5 TRBV15 CATRADRGSNQPQHF TGTGCCACCAGAGCCGACAGGGGATCAAATCAGCCCCAGCATTTT
. TRBD1 TRBJ2-3 TRBV18 CASSPGQGASDTQYF TGTGCCAGCTCACCGGGACAGGGGGCTTCAGATACGCAGTATTTT
. TRBD1 TRBJ1-3 TRBV9 CASTDRGGNTIYF TGTGCCAGCACTGACAGGGGGGGGAACACCATATATTTT
once TRBD2 TRBJ2-2 TRBV10-2 CASRTRGLAGTGELFF TGCGCCAGCAGAACCCGTGGACTAGCGGGGACCGGGGAGCTGTTTTTT
. TRBD1 TRBJ2-2 TRBV19 CASSPLGTANTGELFF TGTGCCAGTAGTCCTCTAGGGACAGCGAACACCGGGGAGCTGTTTTTT
. TRBD1 TRBJ2-7 TRBV5-1 CASSTRTGDEQYF TGCGCCAGCAGCACCCGGACAGGGGACGAGCAGTACTTC
once TRBD1 TRBJ1-2 TRBV6-5 CASSPWQGGGYTF TGTGCCAGCAGCCCTTGGCAGGGGGGTGGCTACACCTTC
. . TRBJ1-4 TRBV7-2 CASSDQTGKNEKLFF TGTGCCAGCAGCGACCAGACGGGAAAGAATGAAAAACTGTTTTTT
. . TRBJ2-7 TRBV2 CASHTGTLSTRQYF TGTGCCAGCCATACCGGGACACTAAGTACGAGGCAGTACTTC
. . TRBJ1-5 TRBV30 CAWGGSLGNQPQHF TGTGCCTGGGGGGGGTCCCTTGGCAATCAGCCCCAGCATTTT
. . TRBJ2-2 TRBV9 CASSVDGGDTGELFF TGTGCCAGCAGCGTAGATGGCGGTGACACCGGGGAGCTGTTTTTT
. . TRBJ2-4 TRBV15 CATSRDAGRLRRENIQYF TGTGCCACCAGCAGAGATGCCGGTCGGCTCCGGCGGGAAAACATTCAGTACTTC
. . TRBJ2-1 TRBV2 CASSEGGTPYNEQFF TGTGCCAGCAGTGAAGGGGGGACACCCTACAATGAGCAGTTCTTC
. . TRBJ2-1 TRBV28 CASSQRTTGRIADNEQFF TGTGCCAGCAGCCAACGAACGACCGGTCGAATAGCGGACAATGAGCAGTTCTTC
. . TRBJ2-3 TRBV19 CASSIGDNTQYF TGTGCCAGTAGTATAGGGGACAATACGCAGTATTTT
. . TRBJ1-2 TRBV6-4 CASSATQGTGRYGYTF TGTGCCAGCAGCGCCACACAGGGAACGGGCCGGTATGGCTACACCTTC
few . TRBJ1-3 TRBV19 CASSMTALSGNTIYF TGTGCCAGTAGTATGACAGCGCTCTCTGGAAACACCATATATTTT
. . TRBJ2-7 TRBV5-6 CASSSSSYEQYF TGTGCCAGCAGCTCGAGCTCCTACGAGCAGTACTTC